The 23 T cell receptor beta chains reported below all come from one sample, sequenced in a study of cytomegalovirus exposure and HLA in healthy donors. The PCR ran on 60 Vbeta and 13 Jbeta primers. Measured with immunoSEQ multiplex PCR; TCRdb has only the in-frame clones, and not every one. The sample holds about 88,000 clones, 90% seen once. What was sequenced was PBMCs. Receptors originate from a man aged 18-30 years in good health and CMV-seronegative.

The CDR3 nucleotides read TGTGCCAGCAGCCCGGATACAGGGTGGCAAGAGACCCAGTACTTC. This sequence encodes CASSPDTGWQETQYF. The chain joins TRBV7-9 to TRBJ2-5; D is perhaps TRBD1 (6 bases). V was cut by 5 bases and J by 2 bases, with 15 bases left in between. The CDR3 consists of 15 residues. CDR1 is SEHNR, CDR2 FQNEAQ, per germline (reference sequence).

This chain uses TRBV5-4 with TRBJ1-2; TRBD1 matches 7 bases. The CDR3 is made up of 14 amino acids. After removal of 2 bases from V and 2 bases from J, the junction contained 3 bases not matched to a gene. Germline V gene sequence: CDR1 SGHNT, CDR2 YYREEE (reference sequence). DNA of the CDR3: TGTGCCAGCAGCTTAGGGGGCGCGAACTATGGCTACACCTTC. This translates into CASSLGGANYGYTF. The full variable domain, completed using reference TRBV5-4 and TRBJ1-2, is ETGVTQSPTHLIKTRGQQVTLRCSSQSGHNTVSWYQQALGQGPQFIFQYYREEENGRGNFPPRFSGLQFPNYSSELNVNALELDDSALYLCASSLGGANYGYTFGSGTRLTVV.

The chain links TRBV6-5 to TRBJ2-5; tentative D call: TRBD2 (5 bases). The CDR3 is 16 residues long. V was shortened by 3 bases and J by 5 bases, with 19 bases between the two germline ends. The germline V gene encodes CDR1 MNHEY and CDR2 SVGAGI. The CDR3 spells CASSYTFTLPGETQYF. The DNA of the CDR3 is TGTGCCAGCAGTTATACATTCACCTTACCGGGGGAGACCCAGTACTTC.

The rearrangement links TRBV5-4 to TRBJ2-3, with D perhaps TRBD2 (5 bases). Per germline, CDR1 SGHNT and CDR2 YYREEE (reference sequence). This CDR3 region has 15 residues. The V gene lost 7 bases and the J gene lost 4 bases, with 19 bases spanning the gap. CDR3 sequence (DNA): TGTGCCAGCTATGGAGGTGCCGGGATCGCAGATACGCAGTATTTT. Translated, it gives CASYGGAGIADTQYF.

The V and J genes are TRBV2 and TRBJ2-1, with 10 positions matching TRBD1. Germline-derived CDR1 and CDR2 are SNHLY and FYNNEI. Germline trimming cut 5 bases from V and 4 bases from J; bases unmatched to any gene: 2. There are 14 residues in the CDR3. The CDR3 loop reads CASSSGQGYNEQFF. As DNA, the CDR3 is TGTGCCAGCAGTTCGGGACAGGGGTACAATGAGCAGTTCTTC.

This clone was seen once. V is TRBV5-1 and J is TRBJ2-6; D unresolved. Germline V gives CDR1 SGHRS, CDR2 YFSETQ. This CDR3 has 15 residues. Deletions cut 4 bases from V and 2 bases from J, with 10 bases between. Here the CDR3 reads CASSPTSTGANVLTF. In nucleotides, the CDR3 is TGCGCCAGCAGCCCAACCTCTACTGGGGCCAACGTCCTGACTTTC.

In the case of this clone: The same CDR3 also results from other DNA sequences found in this sample. The chain carries TRBV28 and TRBJ2-7, with TRBD1 as a possible D gene (6 bases). V lost 5 bases, J lost 3 bases, and 11 bases lay in between. CDR3 size: 13 residues. The V gene's germline CDR1 is MDHEN and CDR2 SYDVKM. The DNA for the CDR3 is TGTGCCAGCAGTCTGACAGGTAGCTACGAGCAGTACTTC. Residues: CASSLTGSYEQYF.

This clone was seen more than once but under ten times. V usage is TRBV28 and J usage is TRBJ2-7; TRBD2 aligns across 8 bases. Per the germline V gene, CDR1 is MDHEN and CDR2 is SYDVKM. This CDR3 is 18 amino acids long. V lost 6 bases, J lost 5 bases, and 21 bases stayed unmatched. CDR3 nucleotides: TGTGCCAGCAGCCCGTTTAATCCTTTAGCGGGATCTTTAGACGAGCAGTACTTC. It encodes CASSPFNPLAGSLDEQYF.

This sequence joins TRBV5-1 and TRBJ2-3; D uncertain. This CDR3 region has 14 residues. In germline, CDR1 is SGHRS, CDR2 YFSETQ. Deletions cut 4 bases from V and 6 bases from J, with 15 bases between. The CDR3 loop reads CASSGFGPADTQYF. The CDR3 nucleotides are TGCGCCAGCAGCGGTTTTGGTCCTGCGGATACGCAGTATTTT.

This chain connects TRBV6-5 to TRBJ2-1; TRBD1 is a possible D gene (6 bases). Germline V gene lookup returns CDR1 MNHEY and CDR2 SVGAGI. The CDR3 loop spans 15 amino acids. Trimming cost V 5 bases and J 4 bases, with 15 bases left between them. The CDR3: CASSPDRSPYNEQFF. Written as DNA, the CDR3 is TGTGCCAGCAGTCCTGACAGGTCCCCTTACAATGAGCAGTTCTTC.

The chain couples TRBV30 to TRBJ2-7; 7 bases fit TRBD2. V lost 3 bases and J lost 4; bases outside the gene matches: 9. This CDR3 is built from 14 residues. Germline lookup yields CDR1 GTSNPN and CDR2 SVGIG (reference sequence). In DNA form, the CDR3 reads TGTGCCTGGAGCCTACTCCACGGGGGGTACGAGCAGTACTTC. Translation: CAWSLLHGGYEQYF.

CDR3 residues: CASSFRREGGETQYF. DNA of the CDR3: TGTGCCAGCAGCTTCCGGCGGGAGGGTGGCGAGACCCAGTACTTC. The chain carries TRBV13 and TRBJ2-5; 9 bases match TRBD2. Germline V gene data show CDR1 as PRHDT and CDR2 as FYEKMQ (reference sequence). With V trimmed by 3 bases and J by 5 bases, 7 bases remained unmatched. CDR3 length: 15 amino acids. The complete variable domain, with remaining parts taken from reference TRBV13 and TRBJ2-5, reads AAGVIQSPRHLIKEKRETATLKCYPIPRHDTVYWYQQGPGQDPQFLISFYEKMQSDKGSIPDRFSAQQFSDYHSELNMSSLELGDSALYFCASSFRREGGETQYFGPGTRLLVL.

This CDR3 reads CASSLVSMNTEAFF. DNA of the CDR3: TGTGCCAGCAGTTTAGTAAGCATGAACACTGAAGCTTTCTTT. The chain uses TRBV28 and TRBJ1-1; no clear D gene. CDR3 size: 14 residues. V was pared by 2 bases and J by 0 bases, with 7 bases between. Germline V gene lookup returns CDR1 MDHEN and CDR2 SYDVKM.

This rearrangement joins TRBV5-1 to TRBJ1-1; D uncertain. Looked up from germline, CDR1 is SGHRS and CDR2 is YFSETQ. V lost 0 bases and J 6 bases, leaving 9 bases between the germline ends. The CDR3 sequence is 13 residues long. This chain's CDR3 is CASSLARRAEAFF. The CDR3 nucleotides are TGCGCCAGCAGCTTGGCCCGGAGGGCTGAAGCTTTCTTT.

This chain connects TRBV7-8 to TRBJ2-7, with a tentative D call TRBD1 (6 bases). There are 15 residues in the CDR3. Trimming took off 4 bases at V and 3 bases at J, with 16 bases between the two ends. CDR1 and CDR2 (germline): SGHVS, FQNEAQ. In nucleotides, the CDR3 is TGTGCCAGCAGCTCCGGGGACATCTTTAACTACGAGCAGTACTTC. Its protein is CASSSGDIFNYEQYF.

The V gene is TRBV23-1, the J gene TRBJ2-3, with 13 positions matching TRBD2. TRBV23-1 is identified as an open reading frame with a role that is uncertain. V dropped 7 bases and J dropped 4; count of bases not matched to a gene: 2. The CDR3 is made up of 14 amino acids. CDR3 in amino acids: CASKTSGRPDTQYF. CDR3 in DNA: TGCGCCAGCAAGACTAGCGGGAGGCCAGATACGCAGTATTTT.

The gene calls are TRBV2 and TRBJ2-7; TRBD2 aligns across 12 bases. V shed 4 bases and J 4 bases; nucleotides not matched to a gene: 5. This CDR3 has 15 residues. Germline CDR1 and CDR2: SNHLY and FYNNEI. Here the CDR3 DNA reads TGTGCCAGCAGTGTGACTAGCGGGGGACCTTACGAGCAGTACTTC. It translates to CASSVTSGGPYEQYF.

The V gene is TRBV28, the J gene TRBJ2-7, with D possibly being TRBD1 (5 bases). Germline V gene sequence: CDR1 MDHEN, CDR2 SYDVKM. Trimming took 7 bases from V and 3 from J, leaving 10 bases between them. The CDR3 contains 12 residues. CDR3 DNA sequence: TGTGCCAGCACCGACAGTAACTACGAGCAGTACTTC. Its protein is CASTDSNYEQYF.

This chain connects TRBV29-1 to TRBJ2-7, with 8 bases lining up with TRBD2. The V gene end was trimmed by 8 bases and the J gene end by 3 bases; junction bases not matched to a gene: 6. Germline-derived CDR1 and CDR2 are SQVTM and ANQGSEA. The CDR3 is made up of 12 amino acids. CDR3 coding DNA: TGCAGCCCGGGGGGGGGCGGCTACGAGCAGTACTTC. This translates into CSPGGGGYEQYF.

This chain links TRBV27 with TRBJ1-1; D unclear. V dropped 8 bases and J dropped 0 bases, with 16 bases sitting between them. This CDR3 region has 15 residues. Germline V gene sequence: CDR1 MNHEY, CDR2 SMNVEV (reference sequence). This CDR3 reads CASSEVRLMNTEAFF. CDR3 sequence (DNA): TGTGCCAGCTCCGAGGTGAGGCTCATGAACACTGAAGCTTTCTTT.

The chain uses TRBV4-3 and TRBJ2-1; D may be TRBD2 (5 bases). Germline CDR1 LGHNA, CDR2 YSLEER. This CDR3 spans 16 amino acids. With 1 base removed from V and 1 base from J, the gap between germline ends came to 11 bases. CDR3 region: CASSQARGLSYNEQFF. DNA of the CDR3: TGCGCCAGCAGCCAAGCGAGAGGACTTTCCTACAATGAGCAGTTCTTC.

V usage is TRBV7-9 and J usage is TRBJ2-7; 9 nucleotides match TRBD1. Germline CDR1 and CDR2: SEHNR and FQNEAQ (reference sequence). The CDR3 is made up of 13 amino acids. Trimming cost V 3 bases and J 6 bases; bases outside gene matches: 3. The CDR3 coding sequence is TGTGCCAGCAGCTTGGGGACAGGGACCGAGCAGTACTTC. Amino acid sequence: CASSLGTGTEQYF.

The J gene is TRBJ2-4, the V gene TRBV21-1; the DNA was not compared with TRBD2, the D call given in the table. TRBV21-1 is assigned pseudogene status. CDR3 size: 16 residues. CDR3 sequence: CASSKASGSQENIQYF. For the CDR3, the DNA is TGTGCCAGCAGCAAAGCTAGCGGGAGTCAGGAAAACATTCAGTACTTC.